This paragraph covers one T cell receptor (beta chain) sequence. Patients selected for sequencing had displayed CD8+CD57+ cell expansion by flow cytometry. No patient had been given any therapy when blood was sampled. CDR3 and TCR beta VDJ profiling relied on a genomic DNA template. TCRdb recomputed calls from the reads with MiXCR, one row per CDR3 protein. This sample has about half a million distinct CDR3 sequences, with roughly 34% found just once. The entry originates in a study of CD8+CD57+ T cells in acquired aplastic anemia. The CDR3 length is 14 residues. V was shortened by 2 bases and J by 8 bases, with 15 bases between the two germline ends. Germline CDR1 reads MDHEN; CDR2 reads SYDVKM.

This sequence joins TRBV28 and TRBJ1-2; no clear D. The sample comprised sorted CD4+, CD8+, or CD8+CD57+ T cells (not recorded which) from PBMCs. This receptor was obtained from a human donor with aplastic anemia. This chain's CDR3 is CASSLMAPGGGYTF. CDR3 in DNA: TGTGCCAGCAGTTTAATGGCCCCGGGCGGAGGCTACACCTTC.